The clone carrying this T cell receptor (beta chain) was counted once. With V trimmed by 5 bases and J by 2 bases, 7 bases remained unmatched. From germline, CDR1 is SGHTA and CDR2 FQGTGA. The CDR3 is 15 residues long. Here immunoSEQ multiplex PCR was the method, and the copy in TCRdb shows in-frame clones only, minus some. The data contain approximately 65,000 clones, 90% to 95% of them seen just once; the ten biggest clones take up approximately 1.5%. This sample is drawn from a study of T cell changes during pregnancy in multiple sclerosis. Sequencing used peripheral blood, obtained in the third trimester of pregnancy. J is TRBJ2-7 and V is TRBV7-3; 9 bases align to TRBD2. This TCR came from a female donor in good health, enrolled as a control in a pregnancy study. CDR3 nucleotides: TGTGCCAGCAGCCTCAGGGCGGGGGGGGCCTACGAGCAGTACTTC. Encoded protein: CASSLRAGGAYEQYF. Full variable domain (remainder filled in from reference TRBV7-3 and TRBJ2-7): GAGVSQTPSNKVTEKGKYVELRCDPISGHTALYWYRQSLGQGPEFLIYFQGTGAADDSGLPNDRFFAVRPEGSVSTLKIQRTERGDSAVYLCASSLRAGGAYEQYFGPGTRLTVT.